This T cell receptor beta chain was profiled in a study of spatial heterogeneity in lung cancer. Time point: sample taken at primary tumor resection. A total of around 72 untreated early-stage non-small cell lung cancer patients served as donors. The sequenced material consisted of unsorted whole RNA from tumor, nontumor lung or frozen PBMC. Note on this clonotype: Its antigen is not known.

This CDR3 contains 15 residues. Germline CDR1 SGHRS, CDR2 YFSETQ. The trim removed 0 bases at V and 5 bases at J, leaving 4 bases unmatched. Study observations and caveats: The number of expanded tumor alpha and beta chains correlated with mutation number. Ubiquitous nonsynonymous mutations were tracked by counts of ubiquitous expanded TCRs, and regional ones by counts of regional expanded TCRs.

TCRdb itself ran the 5' RACE reads through MiXCR, one entry per CDR3 protein. The repertoire includes 25,000 to 30,000 distinct CDR3 sequences, around 7.5% of them detected once, and approximately 23% sits in the top ten. The receptor was isolated from a male donor with early-stage non-small cell lung cancer. The V and J genes are TRBV5-1 and TRBJ2-5; TRBD2 aligns across 10 bases. Sample: lung tumor tissue, taken at surgery. In DNA form, the CDR3 reads TGCGCCAGCAGCTTGGGAGGGACTAGCGAGGAGACCCAGTACTTC. This translates into CASSLGGTSEETQYF.